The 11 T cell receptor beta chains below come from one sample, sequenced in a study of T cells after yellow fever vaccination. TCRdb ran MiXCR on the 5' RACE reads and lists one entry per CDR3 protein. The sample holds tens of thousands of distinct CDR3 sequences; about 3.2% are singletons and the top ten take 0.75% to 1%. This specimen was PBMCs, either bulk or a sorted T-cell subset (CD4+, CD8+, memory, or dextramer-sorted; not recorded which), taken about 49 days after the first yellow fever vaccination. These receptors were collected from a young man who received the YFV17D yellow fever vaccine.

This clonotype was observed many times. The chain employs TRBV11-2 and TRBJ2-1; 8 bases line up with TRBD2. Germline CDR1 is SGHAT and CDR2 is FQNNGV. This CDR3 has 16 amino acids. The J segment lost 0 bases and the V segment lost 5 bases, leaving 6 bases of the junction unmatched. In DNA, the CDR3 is TGTGCCAGCAGCCTGCACAGCGGGGGCTCCTACAATGAGCAGTTCTTC. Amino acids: CASSLHSGGSYNEQFF.

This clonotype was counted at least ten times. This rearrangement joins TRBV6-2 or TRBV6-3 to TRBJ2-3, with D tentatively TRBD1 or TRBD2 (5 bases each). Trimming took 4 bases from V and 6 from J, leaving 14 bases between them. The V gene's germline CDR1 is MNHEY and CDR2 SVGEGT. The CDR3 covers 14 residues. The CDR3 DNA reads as TGTGCCAGCAGTTCCGGGACCATCAGTGATACGCAGTATTTT. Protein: CASSSGTISDTQYF.

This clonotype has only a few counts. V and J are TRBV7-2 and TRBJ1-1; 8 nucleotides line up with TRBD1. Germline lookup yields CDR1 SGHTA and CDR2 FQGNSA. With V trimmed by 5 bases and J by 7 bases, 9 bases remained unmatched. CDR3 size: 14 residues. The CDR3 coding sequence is TGTGCCAGCAGCCTCGACAGGGGCTTGGGTGAAGCTTTCTTT. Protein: CASSLDRGLGEAFF. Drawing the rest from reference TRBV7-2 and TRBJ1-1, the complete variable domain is GAGVSQSPSNKVTEKGKDVELRCDPISGHTALYWYRQSLGQGLEFLIYFQGNSAPDKSGLPSDRFSAERTGGSVSTLTIQRTQQEDSAVYLCASSLDRGLGEAFFGQGTRLTVV.

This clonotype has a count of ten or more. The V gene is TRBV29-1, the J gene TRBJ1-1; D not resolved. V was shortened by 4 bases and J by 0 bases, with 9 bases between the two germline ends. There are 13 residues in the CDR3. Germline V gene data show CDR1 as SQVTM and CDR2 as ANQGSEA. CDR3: CSVVRTLNTEAFF. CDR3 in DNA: TGCAGCGTTGTCCGGACTTTGAACACTGAAGCTTTCTTT.

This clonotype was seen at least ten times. CDR3 coding DNA: TGTGCCACCAGCAGAGGTGCGGGGAAGGGTGGCTACACCTTC. Its protein is CATSRGAGKGGYTF. This chain links TRBV15 with TRBJ1-2; D gene uncertain. With 1 base removed from V and 7 bases from J, the gap between germline ends came to 13 bases. The germline V gene has CDR1 LNHNV and CDR2 YYDKDF (reference sequence). The CDR3 has 14 residues.

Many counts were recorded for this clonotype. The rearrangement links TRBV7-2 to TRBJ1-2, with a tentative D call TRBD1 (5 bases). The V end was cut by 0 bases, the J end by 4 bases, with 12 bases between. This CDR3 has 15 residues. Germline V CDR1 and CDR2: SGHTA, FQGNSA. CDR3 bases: TGTGCCAGCAGCTTAGCGCGGAGACAGTCCTATGGCTACACCTTC. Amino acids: CASSLARRQSYGYTF.

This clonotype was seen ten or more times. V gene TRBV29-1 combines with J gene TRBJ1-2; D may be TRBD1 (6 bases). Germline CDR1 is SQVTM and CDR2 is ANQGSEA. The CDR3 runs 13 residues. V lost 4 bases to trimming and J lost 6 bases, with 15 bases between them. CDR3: CSVVRRGSDGYTF. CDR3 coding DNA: TGCAGCGTTGTCCGAAGGGGGAGCGATGGCTACACCTTC.

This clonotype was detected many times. This CDR3 reads CASTTWGNQPQHF. Written as DNA, the CDR3 is TGTGCCAGCACCACGTGGGGGAATCAGCCCCAGCATTTT. V gene TRBV6-2 or TRBV6-3 combines with J gene TRBJ1-5; TRBD1 is a possible D gene (5 bases). In germline, CDR1 is MNHEY, CDR2 SVGEGT. V gave up 7 bases and J gave up 4 bases, with 11 bases separating them. The CDR3 is 13 amino acids.

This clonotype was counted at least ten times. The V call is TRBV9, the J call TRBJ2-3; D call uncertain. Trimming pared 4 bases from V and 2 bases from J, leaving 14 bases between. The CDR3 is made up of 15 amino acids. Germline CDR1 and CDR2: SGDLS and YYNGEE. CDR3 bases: TGTGCCAGCAGCACTCCGCTCCGCCACACAGATACGCAGTATTTT. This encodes CASSTPLRHTDTQYF. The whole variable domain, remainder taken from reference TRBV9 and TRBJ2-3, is DSGVTQTPKHLITATGQRVTLRCSPRSGDLSVYWYQQSLDQGLQFLIQYYNGEERAKGNILERFSAQQFPDLHSELNLSSLELGDSALYFCASSTPLRHTDTQYFGPGTRLTVL.

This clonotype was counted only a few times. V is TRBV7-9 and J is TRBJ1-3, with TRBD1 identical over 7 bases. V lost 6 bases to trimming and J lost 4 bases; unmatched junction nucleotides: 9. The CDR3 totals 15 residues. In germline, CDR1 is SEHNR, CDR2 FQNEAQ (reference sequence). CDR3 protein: CASSRVTGEGNTIYF. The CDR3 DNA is TGTGCCAGCAGTCGAGTTACAGGGGAAGGAAACACCATATATTTT.

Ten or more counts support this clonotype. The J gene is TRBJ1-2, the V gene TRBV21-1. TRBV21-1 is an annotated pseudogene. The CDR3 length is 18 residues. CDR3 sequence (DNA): TGTGCCAGCAGCAAAGGTGGCGCCGGGACTGACCGGGACTATGGCTACACCTTC. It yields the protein CASSKGGAGTDRDYGYTF.